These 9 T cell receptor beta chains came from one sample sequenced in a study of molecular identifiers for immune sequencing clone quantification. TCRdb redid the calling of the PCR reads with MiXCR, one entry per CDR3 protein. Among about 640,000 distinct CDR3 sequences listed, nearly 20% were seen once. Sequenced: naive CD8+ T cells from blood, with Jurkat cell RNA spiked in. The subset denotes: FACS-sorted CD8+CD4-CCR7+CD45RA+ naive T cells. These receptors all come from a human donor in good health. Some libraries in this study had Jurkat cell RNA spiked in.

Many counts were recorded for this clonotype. The CDR3 coding sequence is TGTGCCAGCAGCTTAGAAGGGGGAACTAATAACTATGGCTACACCTTC. Its protein is CASSLEGGTNNYGYTF. The gene calls are TRBV7-9 and TRBJ1-2; a weak D match, TRBD1 (6 bases). V was clipped by 1 base and J by 1 base, with 13 bases between them. This CDR3 is built from 16 residues. Looked up from germline, CDR1 is SEHNR and CDR2 is FQNEAQ (reference sequence).

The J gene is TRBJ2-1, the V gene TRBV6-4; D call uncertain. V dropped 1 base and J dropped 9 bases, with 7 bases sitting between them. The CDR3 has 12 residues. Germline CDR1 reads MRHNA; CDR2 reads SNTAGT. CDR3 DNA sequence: TGTGCCAGCAGTGACTTGGCAGGTGAGCAGTTCTTC. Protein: CASSDLAGEQFF.

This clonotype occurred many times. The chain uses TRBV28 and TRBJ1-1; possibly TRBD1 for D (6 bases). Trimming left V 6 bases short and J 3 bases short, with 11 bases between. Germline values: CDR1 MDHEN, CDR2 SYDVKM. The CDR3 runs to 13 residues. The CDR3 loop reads CASSPRTDTEAFF. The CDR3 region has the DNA TGTGCCAGCAGCCCACGGACAGACACTGAAGCTTTCTTT.

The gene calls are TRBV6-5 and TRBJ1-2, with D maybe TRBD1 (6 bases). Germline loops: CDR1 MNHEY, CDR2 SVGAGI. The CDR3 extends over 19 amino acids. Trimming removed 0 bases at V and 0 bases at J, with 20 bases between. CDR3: CASSYSKASGALANYGYTF. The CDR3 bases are TGTGCCAGCAGTTACTCGAAGGCGTCAGGGGCGTTAGCTAACTATGGCTACACCTTC.

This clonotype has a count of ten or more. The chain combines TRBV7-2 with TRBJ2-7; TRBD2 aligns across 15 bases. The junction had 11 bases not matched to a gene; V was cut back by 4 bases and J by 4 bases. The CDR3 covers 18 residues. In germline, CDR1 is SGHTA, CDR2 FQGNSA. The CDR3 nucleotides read TGTGCCAGCAGCTCCGACCCTGGACTAGCGGGGGGGCTGTACGAGCAGTACTTC. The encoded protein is CASSSDPGLAGGLYEQYF.

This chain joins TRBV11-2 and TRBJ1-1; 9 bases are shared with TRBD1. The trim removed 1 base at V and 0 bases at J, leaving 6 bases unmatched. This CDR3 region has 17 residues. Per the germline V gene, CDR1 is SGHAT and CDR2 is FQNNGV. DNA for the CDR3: TGTGCCAGCAGCTTAGTGACAGGGGGACTTGTGAACACTGAAGCTTTCTTT. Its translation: CASSLVTGGLVNTEAFF.

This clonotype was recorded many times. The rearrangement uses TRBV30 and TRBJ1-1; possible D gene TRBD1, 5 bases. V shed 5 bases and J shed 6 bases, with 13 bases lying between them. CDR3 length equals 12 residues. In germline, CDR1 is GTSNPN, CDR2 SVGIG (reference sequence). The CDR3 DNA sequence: TGTGCCTGGGAGGAAGGGACGTCTGAAGCTTTCTTT. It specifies CAWEEGTSEAFF.

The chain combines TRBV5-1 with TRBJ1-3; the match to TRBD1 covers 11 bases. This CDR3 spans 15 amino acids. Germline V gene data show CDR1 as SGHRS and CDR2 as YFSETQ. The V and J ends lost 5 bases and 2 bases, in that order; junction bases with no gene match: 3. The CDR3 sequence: CASRSDRGPGNTIYF. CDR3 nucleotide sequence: TGCGCCAGCAGGTCGGACAGGGGGCCTGGAAACACCATATATTTT.

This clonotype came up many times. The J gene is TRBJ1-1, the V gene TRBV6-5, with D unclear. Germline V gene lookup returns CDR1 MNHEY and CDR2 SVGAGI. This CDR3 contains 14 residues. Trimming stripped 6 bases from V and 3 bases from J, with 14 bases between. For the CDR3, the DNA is TGTGCCAGCAGCCCCCTGGGGTGGGACACTGAAGCTTTCTTT. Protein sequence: CASSPLGWDTEAFF.